Here is one T cell receptor beta chain with its context. Its antigen is as yet unknown. The data were obtained in a study of Graves' ophthalmopathy and Graves' hyperthyroidism. Findings of the study overall: Thyroid clonotypes that were expanded above 0.001 frequency mostly also appeared in blood.

Amplifying from RNA transcripts, the study obtained TCR beta CDR3 regions. HTBI primers served in a first-round RT-PCR, which a second-round multiplex PCR followed. TCRdb re-analysed the multiplex PCR reads in MiXCR, keeping a single row per CDR3 protein. The table lists hundreds of thousands of distinct CDR3 sequences, about 21% of them singletons. The CDR3 covers 13 residues. The germline CDR1 and CDR2 sequences are MDHEN and SYDVKM. The V end lost 10 bases, the J end lost 0 bases, and 12 bases lay between the germline ends. The receptor was derived from a young woman with stable Graves' hyperthyroidism. Sequenced: peripheral blood. This sequence joins TRBV28 and TRBJ1-1; D is ambiguous. The CDR3 DNA reads TGTGCCATTGGGAACATGATGAACACTGAAGCTTTCTTT. Amino acids: CAIGNMMNTEAFF. Based on the CDR3 plus reference TRBV28 and TRBJ1-1, the full variable domain is DVKVTQSSRYLVKRTGEKVFLECVQDMDHENMFWYRQDPGLGLRLIYFSYDVKMKEKGDIPEGYSVSREKKERFSLILESASTNQTSMYLCAIGNMMNTEAFFGQGTRLTVV.